This T cell receptor (beta chain) was sequenced during a study of shared clonotypes between healthy human individuals. Broader study findings: Naive subsets tended to show greater estimated richness than memory subsets.

In the case of this clone: The antigen is unknown.

Repertoires were generated with immunoSEQ multiplex PCR, while TCRdb's copy carries only in-frame clones and drops some. The sample holds roughly 2,000,000 clones, just under 95% seen once. J was trimmed by 8 bases and V by 2 bases; bases with no gene match: 9. Germline loops: CDR1 MNHEY, CDR2 SVGAGI. The CDR3 has 15 amino acids. Naive CD8 cells comprised CD45RO-negative, CCR7-positively selected cells, excluding terminally differentiated effector memory CD45RA+ cells. Sequencing was carried out using naive CD8+ T cells sorted from blood. The V gene is TRBV6-5, the J gene TRBJ2-3; 8 nucleotides match TRBD2. The receptor was derived from a man in his late teens or twenties in good health. This CDR3 is CASSYGAGVPGTQYF. CDR3 nucleotide sequence: TGTGCCAGCAGTTACGGAGCGGGGGTCCCCGGTACGCAGTATTTT.